These T cell receptor beta chains were read from a single sample in a study of CD8+ T cells in alopecia areata. Using immunoSEQ multiplex PCR, the repertoire was profiled, and TCRdb retains in-frame clones only, with some absent. The table shows approximately 210,000 clones, with 40% to 55% occurring only once. The sequenced sample was CD4+ T cells sorted from blood, obtained at roughly week 38, from a patient treated with tofacitinib. These receptors were taken from a human donor with alopecia areata. Each CDR3 is given with its conserved first and last residue. Some rows have no size entry. The others give once, few or many, or a class for an expanded clone.

j_call: TRBJ1-1
clone_size: NA
v_call: TRBV5-1
cdr3_aa: CASSLDGHRTGTEAFF

j_call: TRBJ2-7
clone_size: NA
v_call: TRBV20-1
cdr3_aa: CSASLNYEQYF

j_call: TRBJ2-3
clone_size: NA
v_call: TRBV18
cdr3_aa: CASSPRAGTDTQYF

j_call: TRBJ2-5
clone_size: few
v_call: TRBV29-1
cdr3_aa: CSAVSQGKETQYF

j_call: TRBJ2-7
clone_size: NA
v_call: TRBV2
cdr3_aa: CASTTAYEQYF

j_call: TRBJ2-7
clone_size: NA
v_call: TRBV5-1
cdr3_aa: CASSLYGTGHDEQYF

j_call: TRBJ2-7
clone_size: NA
v_call: TRBV30
cdr3_aa: CAWSAGQVGDYEQYF

j_call: TRBJ2-7
clone_size: few
v_call: TRBV30
cdr3_aa: CALQGAYEQYF

j_call: TRBJ2-1
clone_size: NA
v_call: TRBV4-1
cdr3_aa: CASRHLGGDHNEQFF

j_call: TRBJ2-3
clone_size: few
v_call: TRBV29-1
cdr3_aa: CSVQSTDTQYF

j_call: TRBJ1-1
clone_size: few
v_call: TRBV29-1
cdr3_aa: CSVEGLDREEPEAFF

j_call: TRBJ2-3
clone_size: NA
v_call: TRBV5-1
cdr3_aa: CASSLNSVTQYF

j_call: TRBJ1-2
clone_size: NA
v_call: TRBV5-1
cdr3_aa: CASSSGGTVAYGYTF

j_call: TRBJ2-1
clone_size: few
v_call: TRBV29-1
cdr3_aa: CSVVRTSGRPSSYNEQFF

j_call: TRBJ2-1
clone_size: NA
v_call: TRBV7-3
cdr3_aa: CASSLSPGGVGFF

j_call: TRBJ2-5
clone_size: NA
v_call: TRBV29-1
cdr3_aa: CSVEAGAETQYF

j_call: TRBJ2-2
clone_size: few
v_call: TRBV29-1
cdr3_aa: CSVDSAGGPNTGELFF

j_call: TRBJ2-2
clone_size: NA
v_call: TRBV5-1
cdr3_aa: CASSLVQYTGELFF

j_call: TRBJ2-1
clone_size: few
v_call: TRBV25-1
cdr3_aa: CASSALTGYSSYNEQFF

j_call: TRBJ2-2
clone_size: NA
v_call: TRBV28
cdr3_aa: CAGRTENTGELFF

j_call: TRBJ2-3
clone_size: many
v_call: TRBV7-2
cdr3_aa: CASSLRLGLADTQYF

j_call: TRBJ2-3
clone_size: few
v_call: TRBV29-1
cdr3_aa: CSVEDRQGATDTQYF

j_call: TRBJ2-5
clone_size: NA
v_call: TRBV28
cdr3_aa: CASSLNRAGTQYF

j_call: TRBJ1-2
clone_size: few
v_call: TRBV7-2
cdr3_aa: CASSPTATYGYTF

j_call: TRBJ1-2
clone_size: few
v_call: TRBV6-1
cdr3_aa: CASSPNREAGYTF

j_call: TRBJ2-3
clone_size: few
v_call: TRBV28
cdr3_aa: CASSSINQKAGGSTDTQYF

j_call: TRBJ2-7
clone_size: few
v_call: TRBV30
cdr3_aa: CAWSVHPDRFYEQYF

j_call: TRBJ2-7
clone_size: NA
v_call: TRBV18
cdr3_aa: CASSRTSDAYEQYF

j_call: TRBJ2-2
clone_size: NA
v_call: TRBV30
cdr3_aa: CAWTEGYTGELFF

j_call: TRBJ2-5
clone_size: NA
v_call: TRBV7-2
cdr3_aa: CASSLVASKETQYF

j_call: TRBJ2-7
clone_size: NA
v_call: TRBV5-1
cdr3_aa: CASSSDRVRYEQYF

j_call: TRBJ2-2
clone_size: NA
v_call: TRBV7-6
cdr3_aa: CASSLIPVAGELFF

j_call: TRBJ2-7
clone_size: few
v_call: TRBV30
cdr3_aa: CAWSGNRDYEQYF

j_call: TRBJ2-3
clone_size: NA
v_call: TRBV7-2
cdr3_aa: CASSLAVRLAGLDTQYF

j_call: TRBJ2-5
clone_size: few
v_call: TRBV11-3
cdr3_aa: CASSSGPRGTQYF

j_call: TRBJ2-7
clone_size: NA
v_call: TRBV29-1
cdr3_aa: CSVGGDPLEYF

j_call: TRBJ2-6
clone_size: few
v_call: TRBV18
cdr3_aa: CASSPQGTGANVLTF